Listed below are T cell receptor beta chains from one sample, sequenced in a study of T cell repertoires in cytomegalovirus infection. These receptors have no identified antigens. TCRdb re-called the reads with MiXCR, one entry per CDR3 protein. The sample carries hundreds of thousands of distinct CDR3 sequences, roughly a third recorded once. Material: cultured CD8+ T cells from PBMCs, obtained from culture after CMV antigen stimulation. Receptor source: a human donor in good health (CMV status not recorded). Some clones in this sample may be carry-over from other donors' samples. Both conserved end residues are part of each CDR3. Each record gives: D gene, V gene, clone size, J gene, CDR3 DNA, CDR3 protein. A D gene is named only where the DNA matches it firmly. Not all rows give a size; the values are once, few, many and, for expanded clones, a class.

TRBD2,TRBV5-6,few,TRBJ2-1,TGTGCCAGCAGCTTGGGGACTAGCGGGGCCCCTAGGGACAATGAGCAGTTCTTC,CASSLGTSGAPRDNEQFF
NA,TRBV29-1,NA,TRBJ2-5,TGCAGCGTCGAAGGTTGGACGAGCCAAGAGACCCAGTACTTC,CSVEGWTSQETQYF
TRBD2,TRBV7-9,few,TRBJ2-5,TGTGCCAGCAGCTCTATATCTAGCGGGGGTCCTGGACAAGAGACCCAGTACTTC,CASSSISSGGPGQETQYF
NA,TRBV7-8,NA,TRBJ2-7,TGTGCCAGCAGCCCGCGACGGGACGAGCAGTACTTC,CASSPRRDEQYF
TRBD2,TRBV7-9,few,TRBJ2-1,TGTGCCAGCAGCCACAGACTAGCGGGTCTGAACAATGAGCAGTTCTTC,CASSHRLAGLNNEQFF
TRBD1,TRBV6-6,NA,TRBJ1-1,TGTGCCAGCAGTCACAGGGGAAAGAACACTGAAGCTTTCTTT,CASSHRGKNTEAFF
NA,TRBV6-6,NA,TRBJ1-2,TGTGCCAGCAGTCCTACCCCCAGAGATGGCTACACCTTC,CASSPTPRDGYTF
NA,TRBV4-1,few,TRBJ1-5,TGCGCCAGCAGCCAAGGACCGACAGTGATCAATCAGCCCCAGCATTTT,CASSQGPTVINQPQHF
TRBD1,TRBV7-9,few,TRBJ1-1,TGTGCCAGCAGCTTAGCGGACAGGGGGAACACTGAAGCTTTCTTT,CASSLADRGNTEAFF
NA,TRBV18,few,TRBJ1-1,TGTGCCAGCTCACCACCGGTGGGACGGAAGGCTGAAGCTTTCTTT,CASSPPVGRKAEAFF
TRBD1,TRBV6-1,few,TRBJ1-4,TGTGCCAGCAGTTATGGGACAGGGGGCGCGGCTAATGAAAAACTGTTTTTT,CASSYGTGGAANEKLFF
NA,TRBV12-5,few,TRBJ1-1,TGTGCTAGTGGGTATGGGGTGAACACTGAAGCTTTCTTT,CASGYGVNTEAFF
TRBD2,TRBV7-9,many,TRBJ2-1,TGTGCCAGCAGCTCAGAAGGGACTAGCGGGTTACCGAATGAGCAGTTCTTC,CASSSEGTSGLPNEQFF
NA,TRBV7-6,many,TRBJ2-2,TGTGCCAGCAGCTTAGCCCCCAGGCAGACGAACACCGGGGAGCTGTTTTTT,CASSLAPRQTNTGELFF
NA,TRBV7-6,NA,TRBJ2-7,TGTGCCAGCAGCCCCCGGGGCCTGGAGGTCTACGAGCAGTACTTC,CASSPRGLEVYEQYF
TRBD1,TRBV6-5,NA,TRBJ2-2,TGTGCCAGCAGGTCCGGGACAGGGATTAACACCGGGGAGCTGTTTTTT,CASRSGTGINTGELFF
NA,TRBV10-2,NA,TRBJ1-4,TGCGCCAGCAGCGTACAGGTTACAAATGAAAAACTGTTTTTT,CASSVQVTNEKLFF
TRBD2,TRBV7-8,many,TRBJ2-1,TGTGCCAGCAGCTTGATTAGCGGGGGATACTACAATGAGCAGTTCTTC,CASSLISGGYYNEQFF
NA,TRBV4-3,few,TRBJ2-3,TGCGCCAGCAGCCAAGATTCCCAAGATACGCAGTATTTT,CASSQDSQDTQYF
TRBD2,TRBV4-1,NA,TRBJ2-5,TGCGCCAGCAGCCAGTCCGGCGGGACTAGCGGACAAGAGACCCAGTACTTC,CASSQSGGTSGQETQYF
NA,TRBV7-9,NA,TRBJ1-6,TGTGCCAGCCTCACTGATGAACCCGGGGGGCGACGGGCCGAGGGGTCCCTCCACTTT,CASLTDEPGGRRAEGSLHF
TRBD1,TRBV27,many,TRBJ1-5,TGTGCCAGCAGTCCGGGGACAGGGGCGAGGCAGCCCCAGCATTTT,CASSPGTGARQPQHF
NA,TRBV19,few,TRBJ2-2,TGTGCCAGTATAGGAATGGGGGGCGAATCCACCGGGGAGCTGTTTTTT,CASIGMGGESTGELFF
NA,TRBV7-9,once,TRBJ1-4,TGTGCCAGCAGCTTAGAAGTTCCAAATGAAAAACTGTTTTTT,CASSLEVPNEKLFF
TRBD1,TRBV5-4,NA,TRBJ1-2,TGTGCCAGCAGCTTGGAGGGGGCTACCTATGGCTACACCTTC,CASSLEGATYGYTF
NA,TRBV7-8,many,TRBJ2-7,TGTGCCAGCAGCTTCAAATACAGGGCTTCAACCTACGAGCAGTACTTC,CASSFKYRASTYEQYF
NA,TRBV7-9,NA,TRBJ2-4,TGTGCCAGCAGCTTATTAGGAGGGGGTGAGGTAGCCAAAAACATTCAGTACTTC,CASSLLGGGEVAKNIQYF
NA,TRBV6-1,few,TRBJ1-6,TGTGCCAGCAGCCCGACCAGGGACGGTAATTCACCCCTCCACTTT,CASSPTRDGNSPLHF
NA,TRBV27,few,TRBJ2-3,TGTGCCAGCAGGGGCTCCCGCACAGATACGCAGTATTTT,CASRGSRTDTQYF
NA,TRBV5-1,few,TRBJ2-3,TGCGCCAGCAGCTTGGAGGCTAGCATAGATACGCAGTATTTT,CASSLEASIDTQYF
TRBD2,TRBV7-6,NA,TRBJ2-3,TGTGCCAGCAGTCGAAGAGCGGGACCCTTCACAGATACGCAGTATTTT,CASSRRAGPFTDTQYF
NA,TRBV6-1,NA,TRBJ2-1,TGTGCCAGCACCTTTACGGAATTCGCACAGGATGAGCAGTTCTTC,CASTFTEFAQDEQFF
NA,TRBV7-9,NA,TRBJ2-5,TGTGCCAGCAGCCTAAGACAGGTCCAAGAGACCCAGTACTTC,CASSLRQVQETQYF
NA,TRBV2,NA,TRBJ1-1,TGTGCCAGCATAAGGAGGAGCACTGAAGCTTTCTTT,CASIRRSTEAFF
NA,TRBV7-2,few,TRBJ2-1,TGTGCCAGCAGCTCCCCAGGGAATTTAAGATACAATGAGCAGTTCTTC,CASSSPGNLRYNEQFF
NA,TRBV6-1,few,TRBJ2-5,TGTGCCAGCAGTGCGCACTGGACCTACCAAGAGACCCAGTACTTC,CASSAHWTYQETQYF
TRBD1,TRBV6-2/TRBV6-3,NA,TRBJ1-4,TGTGCCAGCGGTTGGATAACAGGGACAGCTCCCATTAAAGATGAAAAACTGTTTTTT,CASGWITGTAPIKDEKLFF
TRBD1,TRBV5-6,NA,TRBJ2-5,TGTGCCAGCAGCATCGACAGGGAAAGAGAGACCCAGTACTTC,CASSIDRERETQYF
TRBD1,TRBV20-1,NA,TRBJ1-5,TGCAGTGCTAGGACAGGGAATAGCAATCAGCCCCAGCATTTT,CSARTGNSNQPQHF
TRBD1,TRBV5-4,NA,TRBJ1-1,TGTGCCAGCACCGAGACAGGGGGCAACACTGAAGCTTTCTTT,CASTETGGNTEAFF
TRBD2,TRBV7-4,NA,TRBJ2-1,TGTGCCAGCAGCTTAGCGGGCGGGGGACCCCTGGATGAGCAGTTCTTC,CASSLAGGGPLDEQFF
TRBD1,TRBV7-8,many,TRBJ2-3,TGTGCCAGCAGCTCCACCCCCGGACAGGGTGTGCAGTATTTT,CASSSTPGQGVQYF
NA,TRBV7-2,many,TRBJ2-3,TGTGCCAGCAGCCCGACAGCGCCTCTCAGCACAGATACGCAGTATTTT,CASSPTAPLSTDTQYF
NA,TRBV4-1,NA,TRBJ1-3,TGCGCCAGCAGCCAAGGGCAGTCCTCTGGAAACACCATATATTTT,CASSQGQSSGNTIYF
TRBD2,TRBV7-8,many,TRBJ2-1,TGTGCCAGCAGCCGGGGGGGGACGGCCTACAATGAGCAGTTCTTC,CASSRGGTAYNEQFF
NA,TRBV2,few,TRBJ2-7,TGTGCCAGCAGTGAAGGGCCCGCAGAACCGTACGAGCAGTACTTC,CASSEGPAEPYEQYF
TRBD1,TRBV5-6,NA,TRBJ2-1,TGTGCCAGCACCTTGACAGGGGGTTTAATAGATGAGCAGTTCTTC,CASTLTGGLIDEQFF
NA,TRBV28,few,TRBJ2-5,TGTGCCAGCAGTAGCTGGGTATCAGGGGAGACCCAGTACTTC,CASSSWVSGETQYF